These 13 T cell receptor beta chains were sequenced from one sample in a study of blood T cell repertoires in COVID-19. The assay was immunoSEQ multiplex PCR, and TCRdb's table has in-frame clones only and misses some. The table records roughly 150,000 clones, under 95% of them present only once. Material: peripheral blood. The source of these receptors is a man younger than 35 with COVID-19, enrolled during active disease.

The chain uses TRBV24-1 and TRBJ1-5; D is possibly TRBD1 (6 bases). This CDR3 region has 14 residues. The germline gives CDR1 KGHDR, CDR2 SFDVKD. Deletions cut 3 bases from V and 4 bases from J, with 9 bases between. CDR3 DNA: TGTGCCACCAGTGATGTTCAGGGGAATCAGCCCCAGCATTTT. This encodes CATSDVQGNQPQHF.

The chain combines TRBV5-5 with TRBJ1-2, with D perhaps matching TRBD1 (5 bases). The CDR3 contains 12 residues. The ends were cut back, 5 bases at V and 4 bases at J, with 9 bases in the middle. Germline CDR1 and CDR2: SGHKS and YYEKEE (reference sequence). The CDR3 sequence: CASRHDSYGYTF. As DNA, the CDR3 is TGTGCCAGCAGGCATGACAGCTATGGCTACACCTTC. Drawing the rest from reference TRBV5-5 and TRBJ1-2, the complete variable domain is DAGVTQSPTHLIKTRGQQVTLRCSPISGHKSVSWYQQVLGQGPQFIFQYYEKEERGRGNFPDRFSARQFPNYSSELNVNALLLGDSALYLCASRHDSYGYTFGSGTRLTVV.

This chain connects TRBV27 to TRBJ2-2, with 11 bases that match TRBD2. Trimming cost V 3 bases and J 5 bases; bases outside gene matches: 8. CDR1 is MNHEY and CDR2 is SMNVEV in the germline V gene (reference sequence). The CDR3 is made up of 17 amino acids. The CDR3 here is CASSLDSGRAKTGELFF. The CDR3 DNA is TGTGCCAGCAGTTTGGATAGCGGGAGGGCCAAGACCGGGGAGCTGTTTTTT.

In its sample, this clone was seen a few times. The chain is built from TRBV28 and TRBJ1-1; D possibly corresponds to TRBD1 (5 bases). Per the germline V gene, CDR1 is MDHEN and CDR2 is SYDVKM. V gave up 4 bases and J gave up 4 bases, with 13 bases separating them. The CDR3 loop spans 14 amino acids. The CDR3 here is CASSSKGRITEAFF. The CDR3 coding sequence is TGTGCCAGCAGTTCCAAGGGGCGAATCACTGAAGCTTTCTTT. The variable domain in full, with the rest retrieved from reference TRBV28 and TRBJ1-1, is DVKVTQSSRYLVKRTGEKVFLECVQDMDHENMFWYRQDPGLGLRLIYFSYDVKMKEKGDIPEGYSVSREKKERFSLILESASTNQTSMYLCASSSKGRITEAFFGQGTRLTVV.

This sequence joins TRBV3-1 (or the pseudogene TRBV3-2) and TRBJ1-5; D gene unclear. This CDR3 is built from 14 residues. Per the germline V gene, CDR1 is LGHDT and CDR2 is YNNKEL (reference sequence). Trimming removed 6 bases from V and 6 bases from J, with 15 bases in between. CDR3 sequence: CASSPRGAGQPQHF. CDR3 nucleotides: TGTGCCAGCAGTCCTCGGGGAGCGGGTCAGCCCCAGCATTTT.

This rearrangement joins TRBV7-2 to TRBJ2-7, with unresolved D. This CDR3 spans 12 amino acids. CDR1 is SGHTA and CDR2 is FQGNSA in the germline V gene. V lost 2 bases to trimming and J lost 3 bases, with 5 bases between them. This CDR3 reads CASSLLGYEQYF. The CDR3 region has the DNA TGTGCCAGCAGCTTACTAGGCTACGAGCAGTACTTC.

The rearrangement links TRBV7-9 to TRBJ2-7; 8 bases fit TRBD1. Germline CDR1 SEHNR, CDR2 FQNEAQ (reference sequence). The CDR3 covers 14 residues. V lost 1 base and J lost 9; bases outside the gene matches: 8. CDR3 sequence (DNA): TGTGCCAGCAGCTTAGTGGGACAGGTCACCAGGCAGTACTTC. This codes for CASSLVGQVTRQYF.

The chain has TRBV4-2 and TRBJ1-2; no reliable D call. This CDR3 is built from 15 residues. Germline lookup yields CDR1 LGHNA and CDR2 YNFKEQ. V shed 0 bases and J shed 4 bases, with 12 bases lying between them. The CDR3 DNA reads as TGTGCCAGCAGCCAAGATAGCCCGGGAATCTATGGCTACACCTTC. Translated, it gives CASSQDSPGIYGYTF.

CDR3 bases: TGTGCCAGCAGTTCCACCATAGCGGGAGAAGAGGGCGAGCAGTACTTC. Protein sequence: CASSSTIAGEEGEQYF. The chain is built from TRBV6-5 and TRBJ2-7, with 9 bases identical to TRBD2. Trimming took 4 bases from V and 6 from J; bases not matched to a gene: 13. Germline loops: CDR1 MNHEY, CDR2 SVGAGI. The CDR3 sequence is 16 residues long.

The chain employs TRBV30 and TRBJ1-3; 8 bases line up with TRBD1. Germline-derived CDR1 and CDR2 are GTSNPN and SVGIG (reference sequence). Trimming took 5 bases from V and 8 from J; bases not matched to a gene: 8. This CDR3 comprises 13 residues. The CDR3 nucleotides are TGTGCCTGGCAACCGGGACAGGCGGACACCATATATTTT. Protein product: CAWQPGQADTIYF.

Here the CDR3 DNA reads TGTGCCAGCAGTTCCACAGGGGGTGCACACTCTGGGGCCAACGTCCTGACTTTC. It translates to CASSSTGGAHSGANVLTF. The V and J genes are TRBV28 and TRBJ2-6, with 8 bases lining up with TRBD1. Germline V lookup: CDR1 MDHEN, CDR2 SYDVKM. The CDR3 contains 18 residues. V dropped 4 bases and J dropped 0; count of bases not matched to a gene: 8.

This clone was seen a single time. The gene calls are TRBV7-3 and TRBJ1-1, with 7 bases identical to TRBD1. The germline CDR1 and CDR2 sequences are SGHTA and FQGTGA. V dropped 5 bases and J dropped 2; count of bases not matched to a gene: 2. The CDR3 runs 13 residues. The CDR3 reads CASSRQGNTEAFF. The CDR3 nucleotides read TGTGCCAGCAGCCGACAGGGAAACACTGAAGCTTTCTTT.

The chain recombines TRBV7-9 with TRBJ2-7, with 10 bases that match TRBD1. Germline V gene sequence: CDR1 SEHNR, CDR2 FQNEAQ (reference sequence). This CDR3 is built from 15 residues. V gave up 0 bases and J gave up 4 bases; unmatched junction bases: 3. The CDR3 reads CASSLADRGGYEQYF. For the CDR3, the DNA is TGTGCCAGCAGCTTAGCGGACAGGGGGGGTTACGAGCAGTACTTC. The full variable domain, its missing parts supplied by reference TRBV7-9 and TRBJ2-7, is DTGVSQNPRHKITKRGQNVTFRCDPISEHNRLYWYRQTLGQGPEFLTYFQNEAQLEKSRLLSDRFSAERPKGSFSTLEIQRTEQGDSAMYLCASSLADRGGYEQYFGPGTRLTVT.